This T cell receptor beta chain was sequenced during a study of T cell clonotyping in hematopoietic cell transplantation. The CDR3 contains 15 residues. Germline V gene sequence: CDR1 SNHLY, CDR2 FYNNEI. V lost 1 base and J 1 base, leaving 8 bases between the germline ends. This clone was detected only a few times. The antigen remains undetermined. Whole-study results and caveats: Without cell sorting, CD4 versus CD8 contributions remain unresolved. After transplant, recipient diversity fell while pathologically expanded clonotypes grew through day 180. Few recipient clonotypes overlapped donors; over 97% were de novo at given depth. Higher Inverse Simpson Index values in graft donor and pretransplant recipient predicted broader posttransplant TCR diversity.

Method: immunoSEQ multiplex PCR; TCRdb's copy keeps in-frame clones and lacks some. The sample carries roughly 17,000 clones, around 90% recorded once. The sequenced material came from peripheral blood mononuclear cells. The chain links TRBV2 to TRBJ1-5, with D unclear. This clonotype was obtained from a man aged 40-49 years in good health. Some clones in this sample may be carry-over from other donors' samples. This chain's CDR3 is CASSEDLGSNQPQHF. CDR3 DNA sequence: TGTGCCAGCAGTGAAGATCTAGGAAGCAATCAGCCCCAGCATTTT. The full variable domain, its missing parts supplied by reference TRBV2 and TRBJ1-5, is EPEVTQTPSHQVTQMGQEVILRCVPISNHLYFYWYRQILGQKVEFLVSFYNNEISEKSEIFDDQFSVERPDGSNFTLKIRSTKLEDSAMYFCASSEDLGSNQPQHFGDGTRLSIL.